The clone carrying this T cell receptor (beta chain) was seen a few times. The data originate from a study of cytomegalovirus exposure and HLA in healthy donors. This CDR3 contains 16 residues. The germline V gene encodes CDR1 SGHRS and CDR2 YFSETQ. V lost 0 bases, J lost 0 bases, and 10 bases lay in between. PCR amplification relied on 60 Vbeta primers (plus 13 Jbeta primers). Repertoires were generated with immunoSEQ multiplex PCR, while TCRdb's copy carries only in-frame clones and drops some. Seen here are 75,000 to 100,000 clones, 64% observed once, and the top ten hold approximately 3%. This chain joins TRBV5-1 and TRBJ2-1; D remains ambiguous. The receptor comes from a man in his fifties or sixties in good health and CMV-seronegative. The sequencing input was PBMCs. The CDR3 here is CASSLEFLSSYNEQFF. The CDR3 coding sequence is TGCGCCAGCAGCTTGGAGTTCCTGAGCTCCTACAATGAGCAGTTCTTC.